Following are 27 T cell receptor beta chains from one sample sequenced in a study of cytomegalovirus exposure and HLA in healthy donors. It was with 60 Vbeta and 13 Jbeta primers that the PCR ran. Sequencing used immunoSEQ multiplex PCR; TCRdb keeps in-frame clones, though not all of them. Counted here are approximately 100,000 clones, around 75% occurring once; the ten biggest clones make up about 10%. Specimen: PBMCs. Receptor source: a man aged 50 or older in good health and CMV-seronegative.

This clone was seen more than once but under ten times. The rearrangement joins TRBV2 to TRBJ1-1; weak D call: TRBD1 (6 bases). Germline CDR1 and CDR2: SNHLY and FYNNEI. CDR3 length: 13 residues. With 8 bases removed from V and 0 bases from J, the gap between germline ends came to 10 bases. CDR3 nucleotides: TGTGCCAGCCTGGACAGCATGAACACTGAAGCTTTCTTT. Translated, it gives CASLDSMNTEAFF.

On this clone: Germline is not matched at one junction end, which may reflect a read error. This chain uses TRBV7-9 with TRBJ1-3; D not resolved. Germline loops: CDR1 SEHNR, CDR2 FQNEAQ (reference sequence). The CDR3 sequence is 16 residues long. CDR3: CSSSLGFAGAGNTIYF. CDR3 DNA sequence: TGTTCCAGCAGCTTAGGTTTTGCCGGGGCTGGAAACACCATATATTTT.

This clone was counted once. At one end, the junction sequence differs from germline, possibly due to a read error. This chain links TRBV5-1 with TRBJ2-1, with 13 bases matching TRBD2. Germline CDR1 is SGHRS and CDR2 is YFSETQ. This CDR3 has 15 amino acids. The CDR3, as DNA: TGCGCCAGCAACTTGGTACTAGCGGGGGGGGGTGAGCAGTTCTTC. It yields the protein CASNLVLAGGGEQFF.

J is TRBJ2-2 and V is TRBV5-1, with a possible D match to TRBD1 (8 bases). Trimming left V 4 bases short and J 5 bases short, with 12 bases between. The CDR3 runs to 14 residues. Germline V CDR1 and CDR2: SGHRS, YFSETQ. The CDR3 nucleotides read TGCGCCAGCAGCAACAGGGGGGGAACCGGGGAGCTGTTTTTT. As protein: CASSNRGGTGELFF. Full variable domain (rest looked up from reference TRBV5-1 and TRBJ2-2): KAGVTQTPRYLIKTRGQQVTLSCSPISGHRSVSWYQQTPGQGLQFLFEYFSETQRNKGNFPGRFSGRQFSNSRSEMNVSTLELGDSALYLCASSNRGGTGELFFGEGSRLTVL.

This chain links TRBV6-5 with TRBJ2-1, with TRBD1 matching 10 bases. This CDR3 spans 15 amino acids. Germline CDR1 and CDR2: MNHEY and SVGAGI. V gave up 7 bases and J gave up 8 bases; unmatched junction bases: 11. CDR3 bases: TGTGCCAGCAAGAAAAGGGGACAGGGGATCGATGAGCAGTTCTTC. Protein product: CASKKRGQGIDEQFF.

The chain combines TRBV6-1 with TRBJ1-1, with unresolved D. Germline lookup yields CDR1 MNHNS and CDR2 SASEGT. V lost 7 bases, J lost 11 bases, and 14 bases lay in between. The CDR3 runs to 11 residues. In DNA form, the CDR3 reads TGTGCCAGCACCCCGAAAGGAGAGGCTTTCTTT. It is translated as CASTPKGEAFF.

This chain links TRBV5-1 with TRBJ2-7; D ambiguous. The ends were cut back, 0 bases at V and 0 bases at J, with 10 bases in the middle. Germline lookup yields CDR1 SGHRS and CDR2 YFSETQ. The CDR3 sequence is 15 residues long. CDR3 loop: CASSLVSSSSYEQYF. The CDR3 DNA is TGCGCCAGCAGCTTGGTCAGCTCTAGCTCCTACGAGCAGTACTTC.

The chain couples TRBV11-3 to TRBJ2-7; D possibly corresponds to TRBD2 (5 bases). CDR3 size: 13 residues. Trimming took off 2 bases at V and 6 bases at J, with 11 bases between the two ends. CDR1 SGHNT and CDR2 YENEEA come from the germline V gene. In nucleotides, the CDR3 is TGTGCCAGCAGCTTATCCCGGACTGGCGAGCAGTACTTC. It is translated as CASSLSRTGEQYF.

CDR3: CASSPKPSGSRNEQFF. The CDR3 DNA follows: TGCGCCAGCAGCCCTAAACCCAGCGGGAGTAGGAATGAGCAGTTCTTC. The chain uses TRBV4-3 and TRBJ2-1; the match to TRBD2 covers 8 bases. This CDR3 is built from 16 residues. Looked up from germline, CDR1 is LGHNA and CDR2 is YSLEER. V lost 4 bases and J lost 7; bases outside the gene matches: 12.

The V and J genes are TRBV5-8 and TRBJ1-5; D gene unclear. The CDR3 is made up of 15 amino acids. Looked up from germline, CDR1 is SGHTS and CDR2 is YDEGEE. Deletions cut 0 bases from V and 2 bases from J, with 9 bases between. CDR3 bases: TGTGCCAGCAGCTTGGCGGTGCGGGGCAATCAGCCCCAGCATTTT. It yields the protein CASSLAVRGNQPQHF.

The V gene is TRBV11-3, the J gene TRBJ2-2, with 9 bases aligning to TRBD1. Germline trimming cut 5 bases from V and 3 bases from J; bases unmatched to any gene: 7. The CDR3 runs to 16 residues. Germline V gene lookup returns CDR1 SGHNT and CDR2 YENEEA. Written as DNA, the CDR3 is TGTGCCAGCAGCGCCCGGACAGGGGTCGACACCGGGGAGCTGTTTTTT. It specifies CASSARTGVDTGELFF.

The table lists this clone with a few counts. The chain is built from TRBV2 and TRBJ2-1, with TRBD2 identical over 10 bases. Germline assignment: CDR1 SNHLY and CDR2 FYNNEI. Trimming removed 5 bases from V and 5 bases from J; junction bases left unmatched: 15. The CDR3 length is 18 residues. The CDR3 loop reads CASSLLPFSGRSHNEQFF. The CDR3 DNA reads TGTGCCAGCAGTCTACTTCCGTTTAGCGGGAGGTCCCACAATGAGCAGTTCTTC.

In its sample, this clone was seen a few times. The chain carries TRBV6-1 and TRBJ1-3; D is perhaps TRBD1 (6 bases). The germline V and J ends were trimmed by 8 bases and 4 bases, with 15 bases remaining between them. CDR1 is MNHNS and CDR2 is SASEGT in the germline V gene. This CDR3 has 14 amino acids. DNA for the CDR3: TGTGCCAGCTGGCCGGTGGGGGCCGGAAACACCATATATTTT. Translation: CASWPVGAGNTIYF.

The rearrangement links TRBV4-2 to TRBJ1-1; the D gene is possibly TRBD1 (5 bases). This CDR3 has 14 residues. V was cut by 0 bases and J by 5 bases, with 10 bases left in between. Germline assignment: CDR1 LGHNA and CDR2 YNFKEQ. In DNA form, the CDR3 reads TGTGCCAGCAGCCAAGATCGGGGGGGGACTGAAGCTTTCTTT. This sequence encodes CASSQDRGGTEAFF.

The V call is TRBV7-2, the J call TRBJ2-7; tentative D call: TRBD1 (5 bases). The CDR3 covers 16 residues. V lost 1 base and J lost 0, with 13 bases in between. Germline values: CDR1 SGHTA, CDR2 FQGNSA. CDR3 region: CASSLVGQGISYEQYF. CDR3 DNA sequence: TGTGCCAGCAGCTTAGTAGGGCAGGGAATCTCCTACGAGCAGTACTTC.

This clone has only a few counts. One base separates it from a far larger clone, so it is likely a read error. The same CDR3 also results from other DNA sequences found in this sample. The rearrangement joins TRBV7-9 to TRBJ2-7, with D perhaps TRBD1 (6 bases). The CDR3 is 14 residues long. Germline CDR1 reads SEHNR; CDR2 reads FQNEAQ (reference sequence). Deletions cut 5 bases from V and 3 bases from J, with 14 bases between. DNA of the CDR3: TGTGCCAGCAGCCCCATAGAAGGGGGCTACGAGCAGTACTTC. It is translated as CASSPIEGGYEQYF.

This clone is a singleton in its sample. The chain joins TRBV15 to TRBJ2-4; TRBD2 might be the D (5 bases). The germline V and J ends were trimmed by 2 bases and 12 bases, with 14 bases remaining between them. Germline V gene lookup returns CDR1 LNHNV and CDR2 YYDKDF (reference sequence). The CDR3 consists of 13 residues. CDR3 sequence: CATSRNPSPSQYF. CDR3 nucleotides: TGTGCCACCAGCAGAAACCCTAGCCCCTCTCAGTACTTC.

V gene TRBV30 combines with J gene TRBJ2-2, with D unclear. Germline values: CDR1 GTSNPN, CDR2 SVGIG (reference sequence). The CDR3 contains 14 residues. The V end lost 5 bases, the J end lost 0 bases, and 10 bases lay between the germline ends. CDR3 in DNA: TGTGCCTGGGCGGCGAGCACGAACACCGGGGAGCTGTTTTTT. This sequence encodes CAWAASTNTGELFF. The complete variable domain, with remaining parts taken from reference TRBV30 and TRBJ2-2, reads SQTIHQWPATLVQPVGSPLSLECTVEGTSNPNLYWYRQAAGRGLQLLFYSVGIGQISSEVPQNLSASRPQDRQFILSSKKLLLSDSGFYLCAWAASTNTGELFFGEGSRLTVL.

J is TRBJ2-3 and V is TRBV29-1; D gene ambiguous. The CDR3 has 11 residues. The V and J ends lost 4 bases and 4 bases respectively, with 6 bases between them. Germline-derived CDR1 and CDR2 are SQVTM and ANQGSEA. This CDR3 is CSVAASDTQYF. DNA for the CDR3: TGCAGCGTTGCAGCGTCAGATACGCAGTATTTT.

The genes are TRBV4-1 and TRBJ2-7, with a tentative D call TRBD2 (6 bases). This CDR3 has 14 amino acids. CDR1 is MGHRA, CDR2 YSYEKL, per germline. V was pared by 0 bases and J by 9 bases, with 15 bases between. This CDR3 is CASSQERLRRGQYF. The DNA for the CDR3 is TGCGCCAGCAGCCAAGAGCGACTGCGGCGGGGGCAGTACTTC.

The chain has TRBV7-6 and TRBJ2-5, with TRBD2 matching over 9 bases. Trimming took 6 bases from V and 5 from J; bases not matched to a gene: 4. In germline, CDR1 is SGHVS, CDR2 FNYEAQ. This CDR3 is 13 amino acids long. Written as DNA, the CDR3 is TGTGCCAGCAGACCTAGCGGGAAGGAGACCCAGTACTTC. This sequence encodes CASRPSGKETQYF.

This chain joins TRBV5-1 and TRBJ2-7; D is unresolved. V dropped 5 bases and J dropped 0 bases, with 9 bases sitting between them. The CDR3 is made up of 13 amino acids. The germline CDR1 and CDR2 sequences are SGHRS and YFSETQ. In nucleotides, the CDR3 is TGCGCCAGCAGGCCCGCGAGCTCCTACGAGCAGTACTTC. Translated, it gives CASRPASSYEQYF.

The chain links TRBV6-6 to TRBJ1-4, with D unclear. The CDR3 extends over 14 amino acids. The germline CDR1 and CDR2 sequences are MNHNY and SVGAGI (reference sequence). The V end lost 2 bases, the J end lost 6 bases, and 10 bases lay between the germline ends. The chain's CDR3 is CASSYGGSDEKLFF. The CDR3, as DNA: TGTGCCAGCAGTTACGGAGGGTCGGATGAAAAACTGTTTTTT.

The sample holds a few counts of this clone. CDR3 DNA sequence: TGTGCCAGCAGACGACAGGAACAGCTCTATGGCTACACCTTC. Translating gives CASRRQEQLYGYTF. V usage is TRBV5-6 and J usage is TRBJ1-2; D is perhaps TRBD1 (6 bases). The V and J ends lost 5 bases and 4 bases respectively, with 15 bases between them. The CDR3 is 14 residues long. Germline V gene sequence: CDR1 SGHDT, CDR2 YYEEEE.

V is TRBV7-8 and J is TRBJ2-7; D gene ambiguous. Germline-derived CDR1 and CDR2 are SGHVS and FQNEAQ. The CDR3 is 13 amino acids. Trimming cost V 6 bases and J 2 bases, with 11 bases left between them. The CDR3 DNA reads TGTGCCAGCAGTCCCGGTCTGCCCTACGAGCAGTACTTC. This gives the protein CASSPGLPYEQYF.

This rearrangement joins TRBV5-1 to TRBJ2-7, with TRBD2 matching over 8 bases. This CDR3 has 16 amino acids. CDR1 is SGHRS, CDR2 YFSETQ, per germline. Germline trimming cut 8 bases from V and 6 bases from J; bases unmatched to any gene: 19. CDR3 nucleotide sequence: TGCGCCAGTTACTACTCGGGAGGGATGAGATCTTCCGAGCAGTACTTC. This translates into CASYYSGGMRSSEQYF.

This chain uses TRBV7-9 with TRBJ1-3; D remains ambiguous. Germline V gives CDR1 SEHNR, CDR2 FQNEAQ (reference sequence). Between the trimmed V and J ends, which lost 3 bases and 4 bases, there was a span of 10 bases. The CDR3 has 14 amino acids. The CDR3 loop is CASSLGSIGNTIYF. CDR3 bases: TGTGCCAGCAGCTTGGGGAGCATAGGAAACACCATATATTTT.